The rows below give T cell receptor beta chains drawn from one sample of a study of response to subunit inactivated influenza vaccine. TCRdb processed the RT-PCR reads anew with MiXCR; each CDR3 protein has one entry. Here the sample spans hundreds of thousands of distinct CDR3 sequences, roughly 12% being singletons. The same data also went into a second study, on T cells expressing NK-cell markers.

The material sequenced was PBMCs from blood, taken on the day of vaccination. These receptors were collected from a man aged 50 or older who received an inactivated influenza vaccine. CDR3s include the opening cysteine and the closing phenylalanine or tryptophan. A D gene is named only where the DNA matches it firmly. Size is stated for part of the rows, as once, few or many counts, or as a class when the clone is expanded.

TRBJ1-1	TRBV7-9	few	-	CASSLAQGGGTEAFF	TGTGCCAGCAGCTTAGCCCAGGGAGGTGGCACTGAAGCTTTCTTT
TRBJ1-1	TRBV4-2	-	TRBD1	CASSHQDRGRFEAFF	TGTGCCAGCAGCCACCAGGACAGGGGCCGCTTTGAAGCTTTCTTT
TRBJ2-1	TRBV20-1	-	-	CSASSVRYNEQFF	TGCAGTGCTAGTAGCGTACGATACAATGAGCAGTTCTTC
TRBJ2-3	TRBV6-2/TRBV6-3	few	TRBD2	CASLLSGGNTDTQYF	TGTGCCAGCCTCCTTAGCGGGGGAAACACAGATACGCAGTATTTT
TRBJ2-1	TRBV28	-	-	CASSTAQAAIVF	TGTGCCAGCAGTACCGCCCAAGCGGCAATCGTCTTC
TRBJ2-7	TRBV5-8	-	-	CASSHSPGQPYEQYF	TGTGCCAGCAGCCACTCCCCAGGACAGCCCTACGAGCAGTACTTC
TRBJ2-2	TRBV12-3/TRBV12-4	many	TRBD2	CASTLAGGWTGELFF	TGTGCCAGCACTCTAGCGGGAGGGTGGACCGGGGAGCTGTTTTTT
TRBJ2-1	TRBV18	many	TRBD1	CASSPFGQGLVNEQFF	TGTGCCAGCTCACCCTTCGGACAGGGGCTGGTGAATGAGCAGTTCTTC
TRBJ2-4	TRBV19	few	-	CASSIGGTKNIQYF	TGTGCCAGTAGTATTGGGGGGACAAAAAACATTCAGTACTTC
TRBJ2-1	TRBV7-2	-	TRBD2	CASSPLTSARSYEQFF	TGTGCCAGCAGCCCCCTTACTAGCGCCCGGTCCTACGAGCAGTTCTTC
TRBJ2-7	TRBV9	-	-	CASSVGLYSYEQYF	TGTGCCAGCAGCGTAGGACTTTACTCCTACGAGCAGTACTTC
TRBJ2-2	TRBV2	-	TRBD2	CASSGGTSGRHANTGELFF	TGTGCCAGCAGTGGAGGGACTAGCGGGAGGCACGCCAACACCGGGGAGCTGTTTTTT
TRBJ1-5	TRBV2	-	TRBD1	CASTTDRGNQPQHF	TGTGCCAGCACCACAGACAGGGGCAATCAGCCCCAGCATTTT
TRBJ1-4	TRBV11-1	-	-	CASSSFGLRDEKLFF	TGTGCCAGCAGCTCATTCGGCCTGAGGGATGAAAAACTGTTTTTT
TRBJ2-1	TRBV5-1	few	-	CASSSPFPDRTQGEQFF	TGCGCCAGCAGCTCACCATTCCCCGACAGAACTCAAGGTGAGCAGTTCTTC
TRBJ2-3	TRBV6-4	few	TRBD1	CASSPTGTDPTDTQYF	TGTGCCAGCAGTCCAACCGGGACAGACCCCACAGATACGCAGTATTTT
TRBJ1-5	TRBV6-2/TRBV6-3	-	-	CAGSWGVGNQPQHF	TGTGCCGGCAGTTGGGGAGTGGGGAATCAGCCCCAGCATTTT
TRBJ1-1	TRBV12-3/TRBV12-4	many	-	CASSLGLSAGLTEAFF	TGTGCCAGCAGTTTAGGTTTGAGTGCAGGGCTGACTGAAGCTTTCTTT
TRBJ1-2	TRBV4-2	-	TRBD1	CASSRTGGEGYGYTF	TGTGCCAGCAGCCGGACAGGGGGCGAGGGGTATGGCTACACCTTC
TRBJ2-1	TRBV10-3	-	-	CAIRNRSSYNEQFF	TGTGCCATCAGAAACCGTAGCTCCTACAATGAGCAGTTCTTC
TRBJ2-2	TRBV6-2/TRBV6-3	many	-	CASSRQASNTGELFF	TGTGCCAGCAGTCGACAGGCATCGAACACCGGGGAGCTGTTTTTT
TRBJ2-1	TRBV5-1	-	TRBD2	CASSTTSGRASFHDEQFF	TGCGCCAGCAGCACAACTAGCGGGAGGGCCTCGTTCCACGATGAGCAGTTCTTC
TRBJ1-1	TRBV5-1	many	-	CASRADGQPNTEAFF	TGCGCCAGCAGAGCAGATGGACAGCCGAACACTGAAGCTTTCTTT
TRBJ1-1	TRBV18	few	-	CASFPGGVSTEAFF	TGTGCCAGCTTTCCTGGAGGGGTGAGCACTGAAGCTTTCTTT
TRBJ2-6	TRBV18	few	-	CASSPIVQDPLSGANVLTF	TGTGCCAGCTCACCAATTGTGCAGGACCCTCTCTCTGGGGCCAACGTCCTGACTTTC
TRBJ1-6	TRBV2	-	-	CASSREGGRSPLHF	TGTGCCAGCAGTCGGGAGGGGGGGCGGTCACCCCTCCACTTT
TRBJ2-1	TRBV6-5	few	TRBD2	CASSYSGLAGDEQFF	TGTGCCAGCAGTTACTCGGGACTAGCGGGCGATGAGCAGTTCTTC
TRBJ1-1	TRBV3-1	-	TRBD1	CASSQGGQGAEAFF	TGTGCCAGCAGCCAAGGGGGACAGGGGGCTGAAGCTTTCTTT